This T cell receptor (delta chain) originates from a study of Vδ1+ human thymocytes. Per the germline V gene, CDR1 is TSWWSYY and CDR2 is QGS. CDR3 length: 19 residues. The V segment lost 3 bases and the J segment 3 bases; nucleotides outside the gene matches: 17. The template was reverse-transcribed extracted RNA. Multiplex PCR used pooled V-gene forward primers and a constant-region reverse primer to amplify CDR3s. TCRdb reapplied CATT to the multiplex PCR reads. The sample lists 45,000 to 60,000 delta-chain clones, over 12% seen once, with about 0.4% in the top ten. Overall study findings and caveats: Thymic TRG and TRD repertoires appeared highly polyclonal.

For this clone: The antigen is unknown.

Sequenced: Vdelta1+ gamma-delta thymocytes from the thymus. The subset here: FACS-sorted CD3+ TCRalphabeta- TCRVdelta1+ TCRVdelta2- thymocytes. The chain joins TRDV1 to TRDJ1; 9 bases map to TRDD3. The receptor comes from a girl under three years old who had congenital heart surgery. The CDR3 spells CALGDGSTAGGSIADKLIF. In DNA, the CDR3 is TGTGCTCTTGGGGACGGTTCTACGGCTGGGGGATCTATAGCCGATAAACTCATCTTT.